This TCR beta chain was documented in a study of beta chain features in type 1 diabetes. As regards this clone: Its antigen is unknown.

Points from the study as a whole: Across all four CD4+ subsets, people with type 1 diabetes showed modestly shorter TCRB CDR3s.

The authors reverse transcribed all of the isolated RNA, so sequencing captured expressed TCRB transcripts. Assay: immunoSEQ multiplex PCR; the TCRdb copy retains only in-frame clones and omits some. This table holds 500,000 to 800,000 clones, around 11% found once. Sequenced sample: naive CD4+ T cells from blood. The sequence was collected from a young man with type 1 diabetes.

This chain's CDR3 is CASSQDVGLGNTIYF. The CDR3 DNA sequence: TGCGCCAGCAGCCAAGATGTCGGGCTGGGAAACACCATATATTTT. The rearrangement links TRBV4-3 to TRBJ1-3; D gene uncertain. V lost 0 bases and J lost 4, with 10 bases in between. CDR3 length equals 15 residues. Germline V lookup: CDR1 LGHNA, CDR2 YSLEER.